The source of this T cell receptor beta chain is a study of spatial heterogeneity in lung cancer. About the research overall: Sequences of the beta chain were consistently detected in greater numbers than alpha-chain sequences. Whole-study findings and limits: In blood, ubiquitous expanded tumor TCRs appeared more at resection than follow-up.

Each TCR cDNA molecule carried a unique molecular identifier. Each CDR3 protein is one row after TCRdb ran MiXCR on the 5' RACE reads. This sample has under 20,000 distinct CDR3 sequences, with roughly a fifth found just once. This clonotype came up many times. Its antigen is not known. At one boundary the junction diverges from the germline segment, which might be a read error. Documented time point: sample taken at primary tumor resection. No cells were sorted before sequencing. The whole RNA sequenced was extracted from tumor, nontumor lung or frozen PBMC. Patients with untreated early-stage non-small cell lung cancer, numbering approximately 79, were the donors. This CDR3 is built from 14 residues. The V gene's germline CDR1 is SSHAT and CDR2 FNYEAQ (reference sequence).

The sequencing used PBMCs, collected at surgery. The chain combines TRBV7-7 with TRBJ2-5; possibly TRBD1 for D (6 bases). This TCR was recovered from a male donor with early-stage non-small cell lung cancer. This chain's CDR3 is CASSPGQTQETQYF. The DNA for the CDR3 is TGTGCTAGCAGCCCCGGACAGACTCAAGAGACCCAGTACTTC.